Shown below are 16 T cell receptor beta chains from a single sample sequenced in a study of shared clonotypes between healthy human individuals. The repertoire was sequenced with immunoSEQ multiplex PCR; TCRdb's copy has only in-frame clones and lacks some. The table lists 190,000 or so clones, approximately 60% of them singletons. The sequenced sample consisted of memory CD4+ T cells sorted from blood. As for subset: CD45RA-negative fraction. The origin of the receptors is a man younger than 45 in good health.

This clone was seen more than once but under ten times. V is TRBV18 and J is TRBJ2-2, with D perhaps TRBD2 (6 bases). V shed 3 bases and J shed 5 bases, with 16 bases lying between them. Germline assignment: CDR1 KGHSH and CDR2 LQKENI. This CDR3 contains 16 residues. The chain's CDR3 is CASSPEAARGTGELFF. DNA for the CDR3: TGTGCCAGCTCACCGGAGGCTGCACGGGGGACCGGGGAGCTGTTTTTT.

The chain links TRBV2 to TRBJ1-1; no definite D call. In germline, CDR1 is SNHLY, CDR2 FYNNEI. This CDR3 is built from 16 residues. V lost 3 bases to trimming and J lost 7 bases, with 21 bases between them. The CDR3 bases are TGTGCCAGCAGTGACGTCCTCGAGACCAGATTCGGTGAAGCTTTCTTT. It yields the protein CASSDVLETRFGEAFF.

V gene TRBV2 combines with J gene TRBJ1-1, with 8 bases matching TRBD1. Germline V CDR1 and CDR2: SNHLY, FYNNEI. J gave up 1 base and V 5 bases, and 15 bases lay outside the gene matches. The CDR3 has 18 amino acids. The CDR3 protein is CASSSTGTGQYWNTEAFF. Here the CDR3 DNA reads TGTGCCAGCAGTTCCACCGGGACAGGACAATACTGGAACACTGAAGCTTTCTTT.

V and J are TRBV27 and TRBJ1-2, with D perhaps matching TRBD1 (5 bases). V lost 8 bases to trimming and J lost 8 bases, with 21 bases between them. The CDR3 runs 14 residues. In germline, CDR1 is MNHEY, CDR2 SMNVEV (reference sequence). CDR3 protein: CASGPLTGRRGYTF. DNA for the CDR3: TGTGCCAGCGGACCCCTTACGGGGCGCCGAGGCTACACCTTC.

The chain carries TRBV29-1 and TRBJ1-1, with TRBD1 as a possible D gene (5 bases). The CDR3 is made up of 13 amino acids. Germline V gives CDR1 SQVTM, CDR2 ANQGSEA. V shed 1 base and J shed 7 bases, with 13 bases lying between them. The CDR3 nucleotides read TGCAGCGTTGAAGGTGGGGCGAGTCTTGAAGCTTTCTTT. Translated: CSVEGGASLEAFF.

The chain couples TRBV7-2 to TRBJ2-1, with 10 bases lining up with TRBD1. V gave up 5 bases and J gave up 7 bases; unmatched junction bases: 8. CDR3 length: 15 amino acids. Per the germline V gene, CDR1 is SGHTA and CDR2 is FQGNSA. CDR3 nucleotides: TGTGCCAGCAGCCCCGGGACAGGGGTTAAGAATGAGCAGTTCTTC. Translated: CASSPGTGVKNEQFF.

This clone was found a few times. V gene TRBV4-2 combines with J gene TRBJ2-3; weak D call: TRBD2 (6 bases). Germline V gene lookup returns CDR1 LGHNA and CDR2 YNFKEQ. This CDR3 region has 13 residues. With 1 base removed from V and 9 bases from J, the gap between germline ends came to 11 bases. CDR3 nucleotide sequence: TGTGCCAGCAGCCAAGGGGACTCGGGGACGCAGTATTTT. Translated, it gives CASSQGDSGTQYF.

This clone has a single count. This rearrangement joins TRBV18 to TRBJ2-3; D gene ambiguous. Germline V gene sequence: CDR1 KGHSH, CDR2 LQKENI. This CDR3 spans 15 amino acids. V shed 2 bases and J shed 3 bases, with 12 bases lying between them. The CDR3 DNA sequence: TGTGCCAGCTCACCAAGCCAGCCTGGGACAGATACGCAGTATTTT. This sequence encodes CASSPSQPGTDTQYF. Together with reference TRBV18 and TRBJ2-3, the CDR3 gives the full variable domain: NAGVMQNPRHLVRRRGQEARLRCSPMKGHSHVYWYRQLPEEGLKFMVYLQKENIIDESGMPKERFSAEFPKEGPSILRIQQVVRGDSAAYFCASSPSQPGTDTQYFGPGTRLTVL.

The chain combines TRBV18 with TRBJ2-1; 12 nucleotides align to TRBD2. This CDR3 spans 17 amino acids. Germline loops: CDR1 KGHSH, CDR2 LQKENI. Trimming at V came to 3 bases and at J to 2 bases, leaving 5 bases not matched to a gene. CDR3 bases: TGTGCCAGCTCACCCCTACTAGCGGGAGGAACCTACAATGAGCAGTTCTTC. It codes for CASSPLLAGGTYNEQFF.

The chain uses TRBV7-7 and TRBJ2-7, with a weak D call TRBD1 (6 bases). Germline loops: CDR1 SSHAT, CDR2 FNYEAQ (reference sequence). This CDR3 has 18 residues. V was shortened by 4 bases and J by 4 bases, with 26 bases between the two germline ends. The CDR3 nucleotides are TGTGCCAGCAGCTCAACCGGGACAACGGGCGAAAAACGGTACGAGCAGTACTTC. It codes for CASSSTGTTGEKRYEQYF.

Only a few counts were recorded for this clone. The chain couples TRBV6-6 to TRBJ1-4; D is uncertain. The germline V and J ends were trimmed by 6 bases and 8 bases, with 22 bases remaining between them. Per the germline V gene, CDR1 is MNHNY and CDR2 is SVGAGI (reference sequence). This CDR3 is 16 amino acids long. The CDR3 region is CASSPTAGNGGEKLFF. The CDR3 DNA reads TGTGCCAGCAGCCCAACGGCCGGGAACGGAGGCGAAAAACTGTTTTTT.

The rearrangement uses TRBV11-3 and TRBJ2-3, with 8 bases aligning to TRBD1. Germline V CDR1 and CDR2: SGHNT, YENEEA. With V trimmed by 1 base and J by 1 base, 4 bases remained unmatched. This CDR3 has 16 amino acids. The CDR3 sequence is CASSLAGGGGTDTQYF. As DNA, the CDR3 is TGTGCCAGCAGCTTAGCAGGGGGCGGGGGCACAGATACGCAGTATTTT.

The DNA for the CDR3 is TGTGCCAGCAGCTTAAATTTGAGGATCGGAAGGACTGAAGCTTTCTTT. This gives the protein CASSLNLRIGRTEAFF. This chain joins TRBV7-2 and TRBJ1-1; D unresolved. The V gene lost 2 bases and the J gene lost 5 bases, with 18 bases spanning the gap. The CDR3 extends over 16 amino acids. Germline V gene lookup returns CDR1 SGHTA and CDR2 FQGNSA.

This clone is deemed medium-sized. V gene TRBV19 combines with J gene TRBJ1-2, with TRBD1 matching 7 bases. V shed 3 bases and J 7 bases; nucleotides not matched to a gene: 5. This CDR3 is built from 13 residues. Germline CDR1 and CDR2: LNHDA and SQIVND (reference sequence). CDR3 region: CASSITGVSGYTF. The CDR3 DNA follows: TGTGCCAGTAGTATCACAGGGGTGAGTGGCTACACCTTC.

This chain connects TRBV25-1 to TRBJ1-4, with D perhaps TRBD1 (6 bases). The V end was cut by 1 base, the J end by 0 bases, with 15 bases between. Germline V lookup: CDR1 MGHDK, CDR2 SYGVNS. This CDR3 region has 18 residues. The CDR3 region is CASSELRLGGATNEKLFF. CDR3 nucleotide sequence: TGTGCCAGCAGTGAATTGAGATTAGGGGGGGCAACTAATGAAAAACTGTTTTTT. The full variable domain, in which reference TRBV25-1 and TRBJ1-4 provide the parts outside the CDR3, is EADIYQTPRYLVIGTGKKITLECSQTMGHDKMYWYQQDPGMELHLIHYSYGVNSTEKGDLSSESTVSRIRTEHFPLTLESARPSHTSQYLCASSELRLGGATNEKLFFGSGTQLSVL.

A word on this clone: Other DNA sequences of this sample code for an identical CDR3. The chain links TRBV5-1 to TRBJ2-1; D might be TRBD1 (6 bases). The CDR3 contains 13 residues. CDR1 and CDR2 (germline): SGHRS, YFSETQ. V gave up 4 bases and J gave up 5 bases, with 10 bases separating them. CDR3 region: CASSLGDNNEQFF. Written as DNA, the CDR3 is TGCGCCAGCAGCCTCGGGGACAACAATGAGCAGTTCTTC.